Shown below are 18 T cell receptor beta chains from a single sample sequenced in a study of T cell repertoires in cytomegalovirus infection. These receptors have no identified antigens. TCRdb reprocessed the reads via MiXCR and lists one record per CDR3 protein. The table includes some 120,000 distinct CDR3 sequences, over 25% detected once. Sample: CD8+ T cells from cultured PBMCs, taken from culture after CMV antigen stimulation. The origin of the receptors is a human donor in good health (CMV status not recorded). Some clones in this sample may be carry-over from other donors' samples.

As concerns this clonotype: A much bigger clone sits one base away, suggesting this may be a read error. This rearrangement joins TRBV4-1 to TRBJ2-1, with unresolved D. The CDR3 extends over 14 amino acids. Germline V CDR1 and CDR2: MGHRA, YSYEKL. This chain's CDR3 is CASSQELGYNEQLF. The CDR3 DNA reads TGCGCCAGCAGCCAAGAGCTGGGTTACAATGAGCAGCTCTTC.

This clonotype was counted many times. In DNA form, the CDR3 reads TGTGCCAGCAGCCGTATGGGTCGAGAGACCCAGTACTTC. Its protein product is CASSRMGRETQYF. The genes are TRBV7-6 and TRBJ2-5; D call uncertain. The CDR3 runs to 13 residues. CDR1 is SGHVS, CDR2 FNYEAQ, per germline. V was cut by 5 bases and J by 4 bases, with 11 bases left in between.

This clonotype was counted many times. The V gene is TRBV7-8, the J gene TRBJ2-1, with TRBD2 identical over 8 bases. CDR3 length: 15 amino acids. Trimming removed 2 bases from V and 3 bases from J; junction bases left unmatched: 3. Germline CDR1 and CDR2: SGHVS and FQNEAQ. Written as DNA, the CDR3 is TGTGCCAGCAGCTTAAACGCGGGGGGCTACAATGAGCAGTTCTTC. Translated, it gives CASSLNAGGYNEQFF.

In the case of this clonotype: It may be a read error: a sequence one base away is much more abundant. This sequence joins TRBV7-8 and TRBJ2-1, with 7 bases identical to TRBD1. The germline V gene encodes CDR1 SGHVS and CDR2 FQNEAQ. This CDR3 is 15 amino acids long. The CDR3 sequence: CASSSRTGIGNKQFF. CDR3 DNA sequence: TGTGCCAGCAGCTCGAGGACAGGAATCGGCAATAAGCAGTTCTTC.

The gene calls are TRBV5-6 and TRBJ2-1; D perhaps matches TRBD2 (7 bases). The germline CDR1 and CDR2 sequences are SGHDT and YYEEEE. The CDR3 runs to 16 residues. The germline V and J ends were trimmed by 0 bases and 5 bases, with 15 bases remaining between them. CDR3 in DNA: TGTGCCAGCAGCTTGGCAGGGGCGGGGGCGAACAATGAGCAGTTCTTC. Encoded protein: CASSLAGAGANNEQFF.

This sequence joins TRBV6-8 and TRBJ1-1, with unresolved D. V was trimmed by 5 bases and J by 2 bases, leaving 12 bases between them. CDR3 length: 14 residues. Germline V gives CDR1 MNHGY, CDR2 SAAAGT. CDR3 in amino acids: CASSLRMGNTEAFF. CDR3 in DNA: TGTGCCAGCAGTCTAAGAATGGGAAACACTGAAGCTTTCTTT.

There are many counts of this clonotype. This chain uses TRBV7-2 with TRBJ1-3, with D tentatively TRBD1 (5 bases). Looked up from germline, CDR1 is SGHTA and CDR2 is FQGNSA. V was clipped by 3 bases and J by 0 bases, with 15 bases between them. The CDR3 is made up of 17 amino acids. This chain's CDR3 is CASSFHLGGISGNTIYF. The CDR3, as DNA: TGTGCCAGCAGCTTCCACCTTGGGGGAATCTCTGGAAACACCATATATTTT.

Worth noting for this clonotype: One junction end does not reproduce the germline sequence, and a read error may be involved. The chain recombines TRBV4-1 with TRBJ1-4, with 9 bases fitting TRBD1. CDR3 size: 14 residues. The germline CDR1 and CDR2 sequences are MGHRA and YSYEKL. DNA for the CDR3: TGTGCCAGCAAGCCCCCCGGGACAGGGGAAAAACTGTTTTTT. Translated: CASKPPGTGEKLFF.

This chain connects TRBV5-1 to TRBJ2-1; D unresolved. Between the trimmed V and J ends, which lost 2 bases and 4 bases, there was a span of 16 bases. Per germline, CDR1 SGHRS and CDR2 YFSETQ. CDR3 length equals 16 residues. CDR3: CASSFADLPRYNEQFF. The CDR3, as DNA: TGCGCCAGCAGCTTCGCCGACCTTCCTAGGTACAATGAGCAGTTCTTC.

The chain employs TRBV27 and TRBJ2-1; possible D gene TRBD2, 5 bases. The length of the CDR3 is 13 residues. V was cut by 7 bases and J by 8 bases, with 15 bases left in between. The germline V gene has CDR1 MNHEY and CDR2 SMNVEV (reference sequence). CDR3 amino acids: CASTGLTGDEQFF. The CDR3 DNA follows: TGTGCCAGCACGGGCCTGACCGGGGATGAGCAGTTCTTC.

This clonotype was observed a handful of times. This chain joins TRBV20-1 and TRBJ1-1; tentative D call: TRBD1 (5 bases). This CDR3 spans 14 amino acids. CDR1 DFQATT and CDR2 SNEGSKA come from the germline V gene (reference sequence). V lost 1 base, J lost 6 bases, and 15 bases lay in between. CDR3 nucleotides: TGCAGTGCTAGAGTAGGAGGGGCTGGGGCTGAAGCTTTCTTT. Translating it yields CSARVGGAGAEAFF.

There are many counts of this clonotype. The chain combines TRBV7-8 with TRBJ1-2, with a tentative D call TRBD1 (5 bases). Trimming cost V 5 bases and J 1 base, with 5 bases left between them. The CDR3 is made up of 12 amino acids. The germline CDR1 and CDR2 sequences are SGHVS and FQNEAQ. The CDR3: CASSDSNYGYTF. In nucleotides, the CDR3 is TGTGCCAGCAGCGACAGTAACTATGGCTACACCTTC. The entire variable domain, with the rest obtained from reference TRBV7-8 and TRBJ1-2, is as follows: GAGVSQSPRYKVAKRGQDVALRCDPISGHVSLFWYQQALGQGPEFLTYFQNEAQLDKSGLPSDRFFAERPEGSVSTLKIQRTQQEDSAVYLCASSDSNYGYTFGSGTRLTVV.

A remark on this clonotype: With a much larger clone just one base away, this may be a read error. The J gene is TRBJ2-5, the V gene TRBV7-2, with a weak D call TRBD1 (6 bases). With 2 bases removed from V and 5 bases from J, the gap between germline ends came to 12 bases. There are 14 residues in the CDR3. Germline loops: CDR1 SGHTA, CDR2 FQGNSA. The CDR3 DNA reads TGTACCAGCAGCTTATACGTAGACAGGGAGACCCAGTACTTC. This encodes CTSSLYVDRETQYF.

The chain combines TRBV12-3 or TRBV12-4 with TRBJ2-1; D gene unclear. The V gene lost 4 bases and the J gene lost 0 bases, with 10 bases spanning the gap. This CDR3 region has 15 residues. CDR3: CASSSHIRSYNEQFF. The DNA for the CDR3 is TGTGCCAGCAGTTCCCATATTCGCTCCTACAATGAGCAGTTCTTC.

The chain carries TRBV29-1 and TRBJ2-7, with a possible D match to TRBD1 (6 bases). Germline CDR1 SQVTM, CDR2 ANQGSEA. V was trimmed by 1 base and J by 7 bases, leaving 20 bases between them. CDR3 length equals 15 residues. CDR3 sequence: CSVEGPTGWSREQYF. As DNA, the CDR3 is TGCAGCGTTGAAGGACCGACAGGTTGGAGTAGGGAGCAGTACTTC.

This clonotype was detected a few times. The CDR3 coding sequence is TGCAGCGTTGAGGACGGGTTCTACGAGCAGTACTTC. Translated: CSVEDGFYEQYF. The V call is TRBV29-1, the J call TRBJ2-7; no clear D. Trimming took off 3 bases at V and 3 bases at J, with 9 bases between the two ends. CDR1 is SQVTM, CDR2 ANQGSEA, per germline. The CDR3 is 12 amino acids.

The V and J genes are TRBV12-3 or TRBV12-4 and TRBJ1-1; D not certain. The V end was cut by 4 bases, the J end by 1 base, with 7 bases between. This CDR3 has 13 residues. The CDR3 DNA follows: TGTGCCAGCAGTTGGGCCTGGAACACTGAAGCTTTCTTT. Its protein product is CASSWAWNTEAFF.

The CDR3 sequence is CATSRVGSDPTNYGYTF. CDR3 bases: TGTGCCACCAGCAGGGTTGGCTCGGACCCCACTAACTATGGCTACACCTTC. The V and J genes are TRBV15 and TRBJ1-2; D gene uncertain. The CDR3 runs to 17 residues. In germline, CDR1 is LNHNV, CDR2 YYDKDF (reference sequence). The germline V and J ends were trimmed by 3 bases and 0 bases, with 17 bases remaining between them.